The sequence of this T cell receptor (beta chain) was determined in a study of cytomegalovirus exposure and HLA in healthy donors. CDR1 and CDR2 (germline): SGHAT, FQNNGV. The CDR3 loop spans 16 amino acids. Trimming at V came to 0 bases and at J to 4 bases, leaving 6 bases not matched to a gene. Researchers ran the PCR with 60 Vbeta and 13 Jbeta primers. Sequencing was performed with immunoSEQ multiplex PCR; in TCRdb, only in-frame clones are kept and a portion is missing. The sample contains 200,000 or so clones, more than 70% of which appear only once. This chain uses TRBV11-2 with TRBJ2-1; 7 bases are a match to TRBD2. The clonotype comes from a human donor in good health. The specimen sequenced was PBMCs. The CDR3 here is CASSLEEAGRYNEQFF. CDR3 in DNA: TGTGCCAGCAGCTTAGAGGAAGCGGGGCGATACAATGAGCAGTTCTTC.